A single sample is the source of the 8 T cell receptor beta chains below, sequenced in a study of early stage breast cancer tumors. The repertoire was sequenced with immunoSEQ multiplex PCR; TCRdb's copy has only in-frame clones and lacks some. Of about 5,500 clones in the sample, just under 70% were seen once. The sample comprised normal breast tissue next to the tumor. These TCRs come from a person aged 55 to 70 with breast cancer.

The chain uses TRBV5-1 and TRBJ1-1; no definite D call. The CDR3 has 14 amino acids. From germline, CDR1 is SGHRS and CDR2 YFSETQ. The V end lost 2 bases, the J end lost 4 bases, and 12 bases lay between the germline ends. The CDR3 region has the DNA TGCGCCAGCAGCTTTGAGACATATAGCACTGAAGCTTTCTTT. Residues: CASSFETYSTEAFF. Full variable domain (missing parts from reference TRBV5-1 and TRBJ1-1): KAGVTQTPRYLIKTRGQQVTLSCSPISGHRSVSWYQQTPGQGLQFLFEYFSETQRNKGNFPGRFSGRQFSNSRSEMNVSTLELGDSALYLCASSFETYSTEAFFGQGTRLTVV.

The CDR3 region is CASTGGTGAVNTGELFF. The CDR3 region has the DNA TGTGCCAGCACTGGAGGGACAGGGGCTGTGAACACCGGGGAGCTGTTTTTT. This chain uses TRBV25-1 with TRBJ2-2, with 10 bases lining up with TRBD1. This CDR3 has 17 residues. After removal of 7 bases from V and 1 base from J, the junction contained 9 bases not matched to a gene. The germline V gene has CDR1 MGHDK and CDR2 SYGVNS.

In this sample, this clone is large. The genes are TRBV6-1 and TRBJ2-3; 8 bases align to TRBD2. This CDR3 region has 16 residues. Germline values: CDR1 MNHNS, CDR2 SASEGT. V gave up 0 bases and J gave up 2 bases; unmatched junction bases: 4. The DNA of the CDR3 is TGTGCCAGCAGTGAAGCGGACGGGGGGGCCACAGATACGCAGTATTTT. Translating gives CASSEADGGATDTQYF.

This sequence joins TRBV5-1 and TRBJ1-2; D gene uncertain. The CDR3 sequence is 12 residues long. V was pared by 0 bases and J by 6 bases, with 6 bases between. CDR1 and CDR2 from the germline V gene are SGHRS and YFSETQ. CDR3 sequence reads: CASSLGEDGYTF. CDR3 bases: TGCGCCAGCAGCTTGGGGGAAGATGGCTACACCTTC.

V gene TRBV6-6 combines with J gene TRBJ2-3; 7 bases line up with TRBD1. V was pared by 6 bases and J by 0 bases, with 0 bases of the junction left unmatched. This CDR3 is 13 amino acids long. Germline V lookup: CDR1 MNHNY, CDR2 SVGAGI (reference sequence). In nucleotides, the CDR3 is TGTGCCAGCAGGGGACAGAGCACAGATACGCAGTATTTT. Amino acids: CASRGQSTDTQYF.

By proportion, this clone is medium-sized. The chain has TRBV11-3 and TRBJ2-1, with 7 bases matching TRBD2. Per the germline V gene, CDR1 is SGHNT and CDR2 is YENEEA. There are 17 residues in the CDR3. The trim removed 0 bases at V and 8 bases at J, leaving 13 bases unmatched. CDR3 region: CASSLDRGGGGTDEQFF. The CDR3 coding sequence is TGTGCCAGCAGCTTAGATCGGGGCGGGGGAGGTACGGATGAGCAGTTCTTC. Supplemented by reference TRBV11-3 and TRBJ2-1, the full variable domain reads EAGVVQSPRYKIIEKKQPVAFWCNPISGHNTLYWYLQNLGQGPELLIRYENEEAVDDSQLPKDRFSAERLKGVDSTLKIQPAELGDSAVYLCASSLDRGGGGTDEQFFGPGTRLTVL.

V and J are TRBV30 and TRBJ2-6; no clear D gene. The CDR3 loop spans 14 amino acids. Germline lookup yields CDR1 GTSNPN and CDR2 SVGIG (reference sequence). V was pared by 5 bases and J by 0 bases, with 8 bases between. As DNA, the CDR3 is TGTGCCTGGTTCCGAGTCTCTGGGGCCAACGTCCTGACTTTC. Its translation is CAWFRVSGANVLTF. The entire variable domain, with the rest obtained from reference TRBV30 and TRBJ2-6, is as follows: SQTIHQWPATLVQPVGSPLSLECTVEGTSNPNLYWYRQAAGRGLQLLFYSVGIGQISSEVPQNLSASRPQDRQFILSSKKLLLSDSGFYLCAWFRVSGANVLTFGAGSRLTVL.

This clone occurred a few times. CDR3 sequence: CASSLGSYNEQFF. In DNA, the CDR3 is TGTGCCAGCAGCCTTGGTTCCTACAATGAGCAGTTCTTC. The chain couples TRBV14 to TRBJ2-1; unclear D gene. This CDR3 region has 13 residues. The germline V gene encodes CDR1 SGHDN and CDR2 FVKESK. The V end lost 4 bases, the J end lost 1 base, and 5 bases lay between the germline ends.